The rows below give T cell receptor beta chains drawn from one sample of a study of blood T cell repertoires in COVID-19. This table comes from immunoSEQ multiplex PCR, and its TCRdb copy is limited to in-frame clones, with some not included. The table has under 200,000 clones, roughly 81% seen once. The sequenced sample consisted of peripheral blood. Every receptor here comes from an elderly woman with acute or convalescent COVID-19. CDR3s include the opening cysteine and the closing phenylalanine or tryptophan. The order of the fields is J gene, clone size, V gene, D gene, CDR3 DNA, CDR3 protein. D genes are given only for firm matches. Size tells how often a clone was seen (once, few, many) or the class of an expanded clone, and some rows leave it out.

>TRBJ2-1|NA|TRBV3-1/TRBV3-2|NA
TGTGCCAGCAGCCATCGACTTAGCTCCTACAATGAGCAGTTCTTC
CASSHRLSSYNEQFF
>TRBJ2-7|NA|TRBV12-3/TRBV12-4|NA
TGTGCCAGCGGACGGAGGGGCTACGAGCAGTACTTC
CASGRRGYEQYF
>TRBJ2-7|NA|TRBV5-6|NA
TGTGCCAGCAGGCGGGTTGGGGTCGACGAGCAGTACTTC
CASRRVGVDEQYF
>TRBJ2-7|NA|TRBV11-3|NA
TGTGCCAGCAGCCCCCGGACAGAATGCTACGAGCAGTACTTC
CASSPRTECYEQYF
>TRBJ2-2|NA|TRBV5-4|TRBD1
TGTGCCAGCAGCTACGAAGGGACAGAAAACACCGGGGAGCTGTTTTTT
CASSYEGTENTGELFF
>TRBJ1-1|NA|TRBV6-6|NA
TGTGCCAGCAGTTATTTGGCGAACACTGAAGCTTTCTTT
CASSYLANTEAFF
>TRBJ1-1|NA|TRBV2|NA
TGTGCCAGCAGCGTTCGACTAGGCACTGAAGCTTTCTTT
CASSVRLGTEAFF
>TRBJ2-2|NA|TRBV6-2/TRBV6-3|TRBD2
TGTGCCAGCAGTTACTGGGGTACTAGCGGGGCCGGGGAGCTGTTTTTT
CASSYWGTSGAGELFF
>TRBJ1-2|NA|TRBV24-1|NA
TGTGCCACCAGTGATGGAAAGGGAGCTTGCACCTTC
CATSDGKGACTF
>TRBJ2-1|NA|TRBV5-1|NA
TGCGCCAGCAGCTTGGACCCTAGGGGGGGAAATGAGCAGTTCTTC
CASSLDPRGGNEQFF
>TRBJ2-1|NA|TRBV10-3|TRBD1
TGTGCCATCAGGGGGACAGGGAGGGGGAATGAGCAGTTCTTC
CAIRGTGRGNEQFF
>TRBJ2-7|NA|TRBV5-1|TRBD2
TGCGCCAGCAGACCCACTAGCGGGAGGGCCCTCGAGCAGTACTTC
CASRPTSGRALEQYF
>TRBJ2-3|NA|TRBV9|NA
TGTGCCAGCAGCGAGGGGGGGGCTAAAGATACGCAGTATTTT
CASSEGGAKDTQYF
>TRBJ2-3|NA|TRBV29-1|TRBD1
TGCAGCGGGGGACAGGTGAGAGATACGCAGTATTTT
CSGGQVRDTQYF
>TRBJ1-6|NA|TRBV15|NA
TGTGCCACCCTACGGGGGGTCGGTCGTAATTCACCCCTCCACTTT
CATLRGVGRNSPLHF
>TRBJ1-4|once|TRBV12-5|NA
TGTGCTAGTGCGTTGGGGGGTTACAATGAAAAACTGTTTTTT
CASALGGYNEKLFF
>TRBJ2-1|NA|TRBV9|NA
TGTGCCAGCAGCGCGGGACTGCCTCTAGTTGAGCAGTTCTTC
CASSAGLPLVEQFF
>TRBJ2-2|NA|TRBV27|TRBD1
TGTGCCAGCAGACCCCCGGACAGGGCGGCCACCGGGGAGCTGTTTTTT
CASRPPDRAATGELFF
>TRBJ1-2|NA|TRBV5-1|NA
TGCGCCAGCAGCTTGGGTGGGACATACTATGGCTACACCTTC
CASSLGGTYYGYTF
>TRBJ1-5|NA|TRBV6-6|NA
TGTGCCAGCAGTCCAGGGCGGCAGCCCCAGCATTTT
CASSPGRQPQHF
>TRBJ1-1|NA|TRBV5-1|NA
TGCGCCAGCAGCTTGGACTCGGTTCGGTCTGAAGCTTTCTTT
CASSLDSVRSEAFF
>TRBJ2-4|NA|TRBV5-1|TRBD2
TGCGCCAGCAGTACTAGCGGGACCCTAGCCAAAAACATTCAGTACTTC
CASSTSGTLAKNIQYF
>TRBJ2-1|NA|TRBV29-1|NA
TGCAGCGTTGAAAGGCAGGAAGGCAATGAGCAGTTCTTC
CSVERQEGNEQFF
>TRBJ2-7|NA|TRBV7-9|NA
TGTGCCAGCAGCTTGGTGGGGCAGGGGGGTGTCGAGCAGTACTTC
CASSLVGQGGVEQYF
>TRBJ1-1|NA|TRBV7-2|TRBD1
TGTGCCAGCAGCTATGACAGGGCGAACACTGAAGCTTTCTTT
CASSYDRANTEAFF
>TRBJ2-2|NA|TRBV7-2|NA
TGTGCCAGCAGGTCGAACGCGGTTTGGGGGGAGCTGTTTTTT
CASRSNAVWGELFF
>TRBJ1-5|NA|TRBV6-5|NA
TGTGCCGTCGGACAGAGATATCAGCCCCAGCATTTT
CAVGQRYQPQHF
>TRBJ2-2|NA|TRBV3-1/TRBV3-2|TRBD1
TGTGCCAGCAGCCAAGTCCCCGGGACAGGGTTCGAGGAGCTGTTTTTT
CASSQVPGTGFEELFF
>TRBJ2-3|NA|TRBV10-2|NA
TGCGCCAGCGGGGAGCATTCAGATACGCAGTATTTT
CASGEHSDTQYF
>TRBJ2-1|NA|TRBV5-8|TRBD1
TGTGCCAGCAGTCGGACAGGGATTTGGTATGAGCAGTTCTTC
CASSRTGIWYEQFF
>TRBJ2-7|once|TRBV9|TRBD2
TGTGCCAGCAGCGTAGGGGGGAGGGCCACCTACGAGCAGTACTTC
CASSVGGRATYEQYF
>TRBJ2-1|NA|TRBV9|NA
TGTGCCAGCTCAGATACCCACCTTTACAATGAGCAGTTCTTC
CASSDTHLYNEQFF
>TRBJ2-2|NA|TRBV9|NA
TGTGCCAGCAGCGTAGGGGCGAATTCCGGGGAGCTGTTTTTT
CASSVGANSGELFF
>TRBJ2-1|once|TRBV5-1|NA
TGCGCCAGCAGCTTCGGGCTAGCCGCGAGCTCCTACAATGAGCAGTTCTTC
CASSFGLAASSYNEQFF
>TRBJ2-5|NA|TRBV18|TRBD1
TGTGCCAGCTCACCAACCCCCATGGGACAGGGTGTGGCCCAGTACTTC
CASSPTPMGQGVAQYF
>TRBJ1-1|NA|TRBV28|NA
TGTGCCAGCGACGGAGCCCTTGCTGGAGCTTTCTTT
CASDGALAGAFF
>TRBJ1-6|once|TRBV7-2|NA
TGTGCCAGCAGCCCAGAGGGAGGAAATTCACCCCTCCACTTT
CASSPEGGNSPLHF
>TRBJ2-1|few|TRBV14|TRBD2
TGTGCCAGCAGCCAGGGGACTAGCGGGAGGCACGGCTCCTACAATGAGCAGTTCTTC
CASSQGTSGRHGSYNEQFF
>TRBJ1-2|NA|TRBV19|NA
TGTGCCAGTAGTGTTCTTGCTAACTATGGCTACACCTTC
CASSVLANYGYTF
>TRBJ2-7|once|TRBV20-1|NA
TGCAGTGCTACCCGGGACGAGCAGTACTTC
CSATRDEQYF
>TRBJ2-3|NA|TRBV18|NA
TGTGCCAGCTCACCACCGCGACCGGGTTCTAGCACAGATACGCAGTATTTT
CASSPPRPGSSTDTQYF
>TRBJ1-2|few|TRBV6-5|NA
TGTGCCAGCAGTTCCACAGGGTCAGGCGGCTACACCTTC
CASSSTGSGGYTF
>TRBJ2-7|NA|TRBV15|NA
TGTGCCACCAGTGGGCGGGGGCGGGGGAGCTTTGACGAGCAGTACTTC
CATSGRGRGSFDEQYF
>TRBJ2-3|NA|TRBV24-1|NA
TGTGCCACCAGAGACACCTACACAGATACGCAGTATTTT
CATRDTYTDTQYF
>TRBJ1-4|NA|TRBV29-1|NA
TGCAGCGTTGACTTTGGCAGGGGCAATGAAAAACTGTTTTTT
CSVDFGRGNEKLFF
>TRBJ2-1|NA|TRBV5-8|TRBD1
TGTGCCAGCAGCTACCGGGACAGGGGGCGCGCCTACAATGAGCAGTTCTTC
CASSYRDRGRAYNEQFF
>TRBJ1-2|NA|TRBV11-2|NA
TGTGCCAGCAGCTTAGAGGCCACAGAGGGCTACACCTTC
CASSLEATEGYTF
>TRBJ2-5|once|TRBV27|TRBD2
TGTGCCAGCAGTTTAGCGGGTTGGGGGGGTGGTCAAGAGACCCAGTACTTC
CASSLAGWGGGQETQYF